This TCR beta chain was retrieved from a study of response to subunit inactivated influenza vaccine. Findings of the study overall: The authors proposed limited new T cell recruitment per seasonal influenza vaccination.

Details on this clonotype: Its antigen is as yet unknown.

V lost 4 bases, J lost 2 bases, and 18 bases lay in between. There are 17 residues in the CDR3. From germline, CDR1 is MDHEN and CDR2 SYDVKM. A single record per CDR3 protein comes from TCRdb applying MiXCR to the RT-PCR reads. Here the sample spans roughly 790,000 distinct CDR3 sequences, over 20% being singletons. The rearrangement uses TRBV28 and TRBJ1-3; weak D call: TRBD1 (6 bases). This specimen consisted of PBMCs from blood, obtained 5 to 6 days after vaccination. The TCR comes from a man aged 50-60 years who received an inactivated influenza vaccine. CDR3 sequence: CASSSRGAGRAGNTIYF. The CDR3 region has the DNA TGTGCCAGCAGTTCCCGGGGGGCCGGACGGGCTGGAAACACCATATATTTT.